This TCR beta chain was recovered during a study of beta chain features in type 1 diabetes. Overall study results and limits: cDNA sequencing could over-represent cells with high TCR expression.

Points on this clone: Its antigen is not identified.

Post-sort purity exceeded 98% for all sorted populations. Per germline, CDR1 MDHEN and CDR2 SYDVKM. This CDR3 region has 15 residues. The study reverse transcribed the entire isolated RNA, so it sequenced expressed TCRB transcripts. The repertoire was sequenced with immunoSEQ multiplex PCR; TCRdb's copy has only in-frame clones and lacks some. The sample records 450,000 or so clones, more than 9.5% being singletons. This rearrangement joins TRBV28 to TRBJ2-7; D is undetermined. The sample taken for sequencing was naive CD4+ T cells from blood. The receptor's source is a woman younger than 30 in good health. The CDR3 DNA follows: TGTGCGGCCATGGGATTACTTCAACCTTCTTACGAGCAGTACGTC. The encoded protein is CAAMGLLQPSYEQYV.